This T cell receptor (beta chain) was obtained from a study of CD8 T cells in ankylosing spondylitis. Study results and limitations: Ankylosing spondylitis blood appeared to be characterized by a TCR beta motif of several highly homologous variants.

The CDR3 is made up of 13 amino acids. V was pared by 0 bases and J by 5 bases, with 6 bases between. Germline V gene lookup returns CDR1 LGHNA and CDR2 YSLEER. Remarks on this clonotype: Antigen unknown.

Quantitative 5'-RACE with molecular barcodes was used to make the TCR beta libraries. TCRdb fed the 5' RACE reads into MiXCR, producing one record per CDR3 protein. There are about 310,000 distinct CDR3 sequences in the sample; around 21% occur only once, and around 3.2% lies in the top ten. Input material: blood, either unsorted or a sorted T cell fraction (not recorded which). The sequence came from a female donor with ankylosing spondylitis or in good health (not recorded which). The chain has TRBV4-3 and TRBJ2-3; D is undetermined. This CDR3 reads CASSQEWEDTQYF. The CDR3 DNA is TGCGCCAGCAGCCAAGAGTGGGAAGATACGCAGTATTTT.